This is a list of T cell receptor beta chains from one sample in a study of cytomegalovirus exposure and HLA in healthy donors. Here immunoSEQ multiplex PCR was the method, and the copy in TCRdb shows in-frame clones only, minus some. The sample yields 100,000 to 150,000 clones, over 90% seen once. Input material: PBMCs. These receptors originate from a woman aged 18-35 years in good health and CMV-seronegative. The CDR3 runs from the conserved cysteine through the conserved F or W. The order of the fields is V gene, CDR3 length, J gene, D gene, clone size, CDR3 protein, CDR3 DNA. D genes are given only for firm matches. Not every row has a clone size; where given, it reads once, few, many or a size class.

>TRBV6-1|15|TRBJ2-7|TRBD1|NA
CASFLTGTGGIEQYF
TGTGCCAGCTTCTTAACCGGGACAGGGGGCATTGAGCAGTACTTC
>TRBV27|13|TRBJ2-1|TRBD2|NA
CASRLAPYNEQFF
TGTGCCAGTCGACTAGCGCCCTACAATGAGCAGTTCTTC
>TRBV7-9|16|TRBJ2-7|TRBD2|once
CASSLRTSGHSYEQYF
TGTGCCAGCAGCCTAAGGACTAGCGGGCACTCCTACGAGCAGTACTTC
>TRBV5-1|16|TRBJ2-3|TRBD2|NA
CASSLAFGLGQDTQYF
TGCGCCAGCAGCTTGGCCTTCGGACTAGGTCAAGATACGCAGTATTTT
>TRBV4-2|13|TRBJ1-5|NA|NA
CASSQGGLEPQHF
TGTGCCAGCAGCCAAGGGGGCCTGGAGCCCCAGCATTTT
>TRBV27|13|TRBJ1-2|NA|NA
CASSHDSLYGYTF
TGTGCCAGCAGTCATGACAGTCTCTATGGCTACACCTTC
>TRBV2|13|TRBJ2-7|NA|once
CASSGGLLYEQYF
TGTGCCAGCAGTGGCGGACTTCTCTACGAGCAGTACTTC
>TRBV29-1|15|TRBJ2-2|NA|NA
CSVLSVGQLTGELFF
TGCAGCGTTTTATCAGTGGGGCAGCTCACCGGGGAGCTGTTTTTT
>TRBV6-6|14|TRBJ1-1|TRBD1|NA
CASSYTKTGNEAFF
TGTGCCAGCAGTTACACGAAGACAGGGAATGAAGCTTTCTTT
>TRBV2|15|TRBJ2-1|NA|NA
CASSRNFGTYNEQFF
TGTGCCAGCAGCCGTAACTTCGGGACCTACAATGAGCAGTTCTTC
>TRBV6-5|14|TRBJ2-2|NA|few
CASHSGWSTGELFF
TGTGCCAGTCACTCAGGGTGGAGCACCGGGGAGCTGTTTTTT
>TRBV6-1|13|TRBJ2-1|NA|NA
CASSRTAYNEQFF
TGTGCCAGCAGCCGGACTGCGTACAATGAGCAGTTCTTC
>TRBV5-6|16|TRBJ1-3|NA|NA
CASSLQGIGSGNTIYF
TGTGCCAGCAGCTTGCAGGGAATAGGGTCTGGAAACACCATATATTTT
>TRBV2|12|TRBJ2-3|NA|NA
CASTDSTDTQYF
TGTGCCAGCACTGACTCCACAGATACGCAGTATTTT
>TRBV11-2|16|TRBJ1-3|NA|NA
CASSRGLPSSGNTIYF
TGTGCCAGCAGTCGGGGTCTTCCGAGCTCTGGAAACACCATATATTTT
>TRBV18|17|TRBJ1-5|TRBD1|NA
CASSPGPGQGSNQPQHF
TGTGCCAGCTCACCTGGACCGGGACAGGGTAGCAATCAGCCCCAGCATTTT
>TRBV4-2|15|TRBJ2-3|NA|NA
CASSQYRDNTDTQYF
TGTGCCAGCAGCCAATACCGGGACAACACAGATACGCAGTATTTT
>TRBV10-3|17|TRBJ2-7|TRBD1|NA
CAISESLWGDRGYEQYF
TGTGCCATCAGTGAGTCACTATGGGGTGACAGGGGATACGAGCAGTACTTC
>TRBV4-2|15|TRBJ2-7|TRBD2|NA
CASSQGTSGPYEQYF
TGTGCCAGCAGCCAAGGGACTAGCGGACCCTACGAGCAGTACTTC
>TRBV2|18|TRBJ2-5|TRBD2|once
CASSEGLTSGSREETQYF
TGTGCCAGCAGTGAAGGTTTGACTAGCGGGAGTAGGGAAGAGACCCAGTACTTC
>TRBV7-9|14|TRBJ1-1|NA|NA
CASTSRRIYPEAFF
TGTGCCAGCACCTCTAGGCGAATCTATCCTGAAGCTTTCTTT
>TRBV6-1|15|TRBJ1-6|NA|NA
CASSEAAPIQSPLHF
TGTGCCAGCAGTGAAGCGGCACCAATACAATCACCCCTCCACTTT
>TRBV30|14|TRBJ1-1|NA|NA
CAWSSERGRTEAFF
TGTGCCTGGAGCTCTGAAAGGGGAAGAACTGAAGCTTTCTTT
>TRBV5-1|13|TRBJ2-1|NA|NA
CASSLRIQGDAFF
TGCGCCAGCAGCTTGCGAATACAGGGAGACGCGTTCTTC
>TRBV4-2|15|TRBJ1-2|NA|NA
CASSQDPGYLSGYTF
TGTGCCAGCAGCCAAGACCCCGGGTACCTCTCTGGCTACACCTTC
>TRBV20-1|11|TRBJ2-5|NA|NA
CSPLGAETQYF
TGCAGCCCACTCGGAGCAGAGACCCAGTACTTC
>TRBV12-5|14|TRBJ2-1|NA|NA
CASGLVPIGSEQFF
TGTGCTAGTGGTTTGGTCCCAATCGGTAGCGAGCAGTTCTTC
>TRBV6-5|15|TRBJ2-2|TRBD1|NA
CASRRQGWSTGELFF
TGTGCCAGCAGACGACAGGGCTGGAGCACCGGGGAGCTGTTTTTT
>TRBV9|15|TRBJ1-3|NA|NA
CASSGSTGPGNTIYF
TGTGCCAGCAGCGGGTCGACAGGCCCTGGAAACACCATATATTTT
>TRBV5-1|13|TRBJ2-1|NA|NA
CASSLGRFDEQFF
TGCGCCAGCAGCTTGGGCAGGTTTGATGAGCAGTTCTTC
>TRBV6-5|14|TRBJ1-2|TRBD1|NA
CASSRDSSRGGYTF
TGTGCCAGCAGCCGGGACAGCAGCCGGGGTGGCTACACCTTC
>TRBV27|17|TRBJ1-3|NA|NA
CASSSLGGTSSGNTIYF
TGTGCCAGCAGCAGTTTGGGTGGGACTTCCTCTGGAAACACCATATATTTT
>TRBV9|12|TRBJ2-2|NA|once
CASSLHTGELFF
TGTGCCAGCAGCCTTCACACCGGGGAGCTGTTTTTT
>TRBV11-2|14|TRBJ2-7|NA|once
CASSPTTVIYEQYF
TGTGCCAGCAGCCCAACGACAGTCATTTACGAGCAGTACTTC
>TRBV28|12|TRBJ2-7|NA|once
CASSIQGYEQYF
TGTGCCAGCAGCATACAGGGCTACGAGCAGTACTTC
>TRBV28|16|TRBJ2-2|TRBD2|NA
CASSLLLAGVVGELFF
TGTGCCAGCAGTTTATTACTAGCGGGAGTGGTCGGGGAGCTGTTTTTT
>TRBV4-1|15|TRBJ2-7|NA|NA
CASSQSLDYSWEQYF
TGCGCCAGCAGCCAGTCCCTTGATTACTCTTGGGAGCAGTACTTC
>TRBV5-1|13|TRBJ1-2|NA|NA
CASSRRGTVGYTF
TGCGCCAGCAGCCGTCGGGGTACTGTTGGCTACACCTTC
>TRBV9|15|TRBJ2-1|NA|NA
CASSVDMSSYNEQFF
TGTGCCAGCAGCGTAGATATGAGCTCCTACAATGAGCAGTTCTTC
>TRBV5-1|14|TRBJ2-1|NA|NA
CASSLTTQYNEQFF
TGCGCCAGCAGCTTGACTACGCAGTACAATGAGCAGTTCTTC
>TRBV7-3|16|TRBJ2-3|TRBD2|NA
CASSLNPGLASDTQYF
TGTGCCAGCAGCTTAAACCCGGGACTAGCATCAGATACGCAGTATTTT